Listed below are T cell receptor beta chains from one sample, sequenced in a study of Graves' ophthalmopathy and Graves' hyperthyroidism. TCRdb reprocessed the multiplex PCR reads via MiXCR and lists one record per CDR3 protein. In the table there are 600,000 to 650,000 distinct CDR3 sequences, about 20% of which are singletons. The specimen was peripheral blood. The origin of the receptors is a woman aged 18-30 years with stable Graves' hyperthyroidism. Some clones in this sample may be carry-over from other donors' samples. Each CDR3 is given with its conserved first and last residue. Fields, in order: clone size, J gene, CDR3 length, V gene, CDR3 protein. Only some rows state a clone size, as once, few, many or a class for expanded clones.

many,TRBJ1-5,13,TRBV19,CASRRSGHQPQHF
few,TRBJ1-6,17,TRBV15,CATSREGGYWNNSHLHF
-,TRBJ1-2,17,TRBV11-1,CASSPRTGELVNYGYTF
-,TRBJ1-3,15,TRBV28,CASSTTKTAGNTIYF
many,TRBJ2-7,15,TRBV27,CASSLIGRSTYEQYF
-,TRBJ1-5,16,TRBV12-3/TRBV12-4,CASSLHRGGSNQPQHF
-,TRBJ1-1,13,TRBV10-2,CASRGRGYTEAFF
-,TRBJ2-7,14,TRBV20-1,CSARVRDRGYEQYF
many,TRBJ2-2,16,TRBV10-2,CASSNYIQTNTGELFF
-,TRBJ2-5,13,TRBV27,CASSFAVGETQYF
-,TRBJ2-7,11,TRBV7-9,CASSRSAEQYF
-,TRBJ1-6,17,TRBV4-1,CASSHGRPVRLNSPLHF
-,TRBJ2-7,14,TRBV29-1,CSVEGLAGAYEQYF
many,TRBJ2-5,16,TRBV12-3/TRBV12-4,CASSESQSGAGETQYF
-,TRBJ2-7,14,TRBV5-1,CASSGGLAGAEQYF
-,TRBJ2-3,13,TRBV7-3,CASSLTQADTQYF
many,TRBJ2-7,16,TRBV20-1,CSAHTIQGNDYGEQYF
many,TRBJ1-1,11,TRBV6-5,CASRTRTEAFF
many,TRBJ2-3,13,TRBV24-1,CATSELTSGRLYF
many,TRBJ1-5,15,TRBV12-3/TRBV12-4,CASKPGQGSNQPQHF
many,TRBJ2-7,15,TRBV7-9,CASSLAGLAMGEQYF
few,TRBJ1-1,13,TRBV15,CATSRDTGAEAFF
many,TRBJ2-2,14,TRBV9,CASSVDLQTGELFF
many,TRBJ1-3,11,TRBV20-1,CSGGQGNTIYF
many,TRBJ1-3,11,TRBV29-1,CSVEQRNTIYF
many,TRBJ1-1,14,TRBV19,CASSAPPRFVEAFF
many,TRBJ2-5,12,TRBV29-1,CSAGQGPKTQYF
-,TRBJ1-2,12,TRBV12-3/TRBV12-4,CASSQDSFGYTF
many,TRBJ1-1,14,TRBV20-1,CSARAGVVNTEAFF
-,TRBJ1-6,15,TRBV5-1,CASSGGLRGDSPLHF
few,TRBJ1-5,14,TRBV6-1,CASSVDRVNQPQHF
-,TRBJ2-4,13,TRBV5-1,CASSLVQGTLKYF
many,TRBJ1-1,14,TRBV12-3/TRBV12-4,CASSNPPQGTEAFF
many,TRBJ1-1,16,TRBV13,CASSPPRQGAYTEAFF
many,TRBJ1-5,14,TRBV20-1,CSASPSLGNQPQHF
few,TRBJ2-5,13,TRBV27,CASSFGFQETQYF
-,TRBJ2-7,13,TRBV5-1,CASSLERVGEQYF
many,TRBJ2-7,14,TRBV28,CASRSGTSVDEQYF